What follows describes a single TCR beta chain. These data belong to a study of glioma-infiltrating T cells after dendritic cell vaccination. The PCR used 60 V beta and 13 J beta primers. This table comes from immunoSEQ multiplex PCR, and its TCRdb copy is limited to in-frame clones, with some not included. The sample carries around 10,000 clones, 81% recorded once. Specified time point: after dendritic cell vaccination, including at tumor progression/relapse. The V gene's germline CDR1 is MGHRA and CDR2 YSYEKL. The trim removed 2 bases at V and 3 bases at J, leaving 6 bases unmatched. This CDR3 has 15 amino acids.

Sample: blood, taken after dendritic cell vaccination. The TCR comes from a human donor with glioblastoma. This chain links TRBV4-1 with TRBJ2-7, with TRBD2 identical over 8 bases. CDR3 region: CASSQLPGLVYEQYF. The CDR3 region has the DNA TGCGCCAGCAGCCAACTACCGGGACTAGTCTACGAGCAGTACTTC.